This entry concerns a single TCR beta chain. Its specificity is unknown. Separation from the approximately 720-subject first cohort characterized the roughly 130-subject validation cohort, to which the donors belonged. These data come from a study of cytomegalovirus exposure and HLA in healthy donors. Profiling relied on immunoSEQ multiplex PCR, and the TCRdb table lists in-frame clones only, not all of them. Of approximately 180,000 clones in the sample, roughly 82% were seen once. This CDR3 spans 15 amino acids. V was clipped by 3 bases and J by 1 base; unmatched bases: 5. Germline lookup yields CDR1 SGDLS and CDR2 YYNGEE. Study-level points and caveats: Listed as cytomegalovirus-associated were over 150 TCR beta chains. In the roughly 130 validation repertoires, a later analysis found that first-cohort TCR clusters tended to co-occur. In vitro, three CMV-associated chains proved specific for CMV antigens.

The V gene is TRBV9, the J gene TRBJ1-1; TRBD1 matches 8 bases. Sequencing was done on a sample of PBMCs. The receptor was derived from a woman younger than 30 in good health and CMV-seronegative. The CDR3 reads CASSANDRGNTEAFF. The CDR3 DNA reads TGTGCCAGCAGCGCGAATGACAGGGGGAACACTGAAGCTTTCTTT.